The rows below give T cell receptor beta chains drawn from one sample of a study of early T cells in non-severe SARS-CoV-2 infection. TCRdb reprocessed the 5' RACE reads with MiXCR, giving one entry per CDR3 protein. The sample consists of about 23,000 distinct CDR3 sequences, about 5.2% of them appearing once. What was sequenced was whole blood. These receptors all come from an adult who was a healthcare worker with PCR-confirmed SARS-CoV-2 infection or an uninfected control (not recorded which). The CDR3 runs from the conserved cysteine through the conserved F or W. The order of the fields is D gene, V gene, clone size, J gene, CDR3 DNA, CDR3 protein. A D gene is named only where the DNA matches it firmly. Clone size is given for some rows only: seen once, a few or many times, or a class if the clone is expanded.

d_gene: TRBD1
v_gene: TRBV12-3/TRBV12-4
abundance: many
j_gene: TRBJ2-5
CDR3nt: TGTGCCAGCAGTTTAGGCAGGGGGTACCAAGAGACCCAGTACTTC
CDR3aa: CASSLGRGYQETQYF

d_gene: -
v_gene: TRBV9
abundance: many
j_gene: TRBJ2-2
CDR3nt: TGTGCCAGCAGCGTAGCGGGAACGAACACCGGGGAGCTGTTTTTT
CDR3aa: CASSVAGTNTGELFF

d_gene: -
v_gene: TRBV9
abundance: many
j_gene: TRBJ2-3
CDR3nt: TGTGCCAGCAGCGTAGTAGGCGCGGGAATCACAGATACGCAGTATTTT
CDR3aa: CASSVVGAGITDTQYF

d_gene: -
v_gene: TRBV5-1
abundance: -
j_gene: TRBJ2-7
CDR3nt: TGCGCCAGCAGCTTGGGTGGGGCATTGGCCTACGAGCAGTACTTC
CDR3aa: CASSLGGALAYEQYF

d_gene: -
v_gene: TRBV30
abundance: many
j_gene: TRBJ1-2
CDR3nt: TGTGCCTGGATCGGGGCGTTGATCAGGGGTGGCTACACCTTC
CDR3aa: CAWIGALIRGGYTF

d_gene: -
v_gene: TRBV19
abundance: -
j_gene: TRBJ1-5
CDR3nt: TGTGCCAGTAGTATAGGGACCGCCCAGCCCCAGCATTTT
CDR3aa: CASSIGTAQPQHF

d_gene: -
v_gene: TRBV18
abundance: many
j_gene: TRBJ2-2
CDR3nt: TGTGCCAGCTCACGACTGACAGGGAACACCGGGGAGCTGTTTTTT
CDR3aa: CASSRLTGNTGELFF

d_gene: TRBD1
v_gene: TRBV28
abundance: few
j_gene: TRBJ2-2
CDR3nt: TGTGCCAGCAGTTTATGGTCTCAGACAGGGACCTACACCGGGGAGCTGTTTTTT
CDR3aa: CASSLWSQTGTYTGELFF

d_gene: TRBD2
v_gene: TRBV11-2
abundance: many
j_gene: TRBJ2-1
CDR3nt: TGTGCCAGCAGCTTAGTAGTGACTAGCGGGACGGCGGGAACAAACAATGAGCAGTTCTTC
CDR3aa: CASSLVVTSGTAGTNNEQFF

d_gene: -
v_gene: TRBV4-3
abundance: few
j_gene: TRBJ2-7
CDR3nt: TGCGCCAGCAGCCAAGGCCCGGAGAACTACGAGCAGTACTTC
CDR3aa: CASSQGPENYEQYF

d_gene: TRBD2
v_gene: TRBV4-3
abundance: many
j_gene: TRBJ2-3
CDR3nt: TGCGCCAGCAGCCAAGATGAAGCTAGCGGGTTCGCAGATACGCAGTATTTT
CDR3aa: CASSQDEASGFADTQYF

d_gene: -
v_gene: TRBV29-1
abundance: -
j_gene: TRBJ1-2
CDR3nt: TGCAGCGCGCCAGGGGTTTTTGGTGGCTACACCTTC
CDR3aa: CSAPGVFGGYTF

d_gene: -
v_gene: TRBV6-5
abundance: many
j_gene: TRBJ2-2
CDR3nt: TGTGCCAGCAGTGGAGGGAACACCGGGGAGCTGTTTTTT
CDR3aa: CASSGGNTGELFF

d_gene: TRBD2
v_gene: TRBV19
abundance: many
j_gene: TRBJ2-3
CDR3nt: TGTGCCAGTAAAGACGCGGGAGGGCCAGGCACAGATACGCAGTATTTT
CDR3aa: CASKDAGGPGTDTQYF

d_gene: -
v_gene: TRBV4-3
abundance: medium-sized
j_gene: TRBJ2-1
CDR3nt: TGCGCCAGCAGCCACTCTCTCGACAATGAGCAGTTCTTC
CDR3aa: CASSHSLDNEQFF

d_gene: TRBD2
v_gene: TRBV7-2
abundance: -
j_gene: TRBJ2-2
CDR3nt: TGTGCCAGCAGCTTTGTGTTGGCGGGAGTCGGGGAGCTGTTTTTT
CDR3aa: CASSFVLAGVGELFF

d_gene: TRBD2
v_gene: TRBV18
abundance: medium-sized
j_gene: TRBJ2-1
CDR3nt: TGTGCCAGCTCACCACAACTAGCGGGAGGAAAGGGTGAGCAGTTCTTC
CDR3aa: CASSPQLAGGKGEQFF

d_gene: TRBD1
v_gene: TRBV12-3/TRBV12-4
abundance: many
j_gene: TRBJ1-6
CDR3nt: TGTGCCAGCACCCCAAACCGGGACAGCAATTCACCCCTCCACTTT
CDR3aa: CASTPNRDSNSPLHF

d_gene: -
v_gene: TRBV6-2/TRBV6-3
abundance: few
j_gene: TRBJ2-3
CDR3nt: TGTGCCAGCAGTTACTCCAGGCGGGAAGGAAAAACGCAGTATTTT
CDR3aa: CASSYSRREGKTQYF

d_gene: -
v_gene: TRBV5-1
abundance: many
j_gene: TRBJ2-7
CDR3nt: TGCGCCAGCAGCTTTTGGGACGGCTCCTACGAGCAGTACTTC
CDR3aa: CASSFWDGSYEQYF

d_gene: -
v_gene: TRBV6-2/TRBV6-3
abundance: -
j_gene: TRBJ2-1
CDR3nt: TGTGCCAGCAGTTACGGGTCGGGGGCCGCTGAGCAGTTCTTC
CDR3aa: CASSYGSGAAEQFF

d_gene: -
v_gene: TRBV28
abundance: -
j_gene: TRBJ2-6
CDR3nt: TGTGCCAGCAGCTTCTCTGGGGCCAACGTCCTGACTTTC
CDR3aa: CASSFSGANVLTF

d_gene: TRBD2
v_gene: TRBV11-2
abundance: few
j_gene: TRBJ2-7
CDR3nt: TGTGCCAGCAGCCCTGGGACTAGCGGGAGGTCCTACGAGCAGTACTTC
CDR3aa: CASSPGTSGRSYEQYF

d_gene: -
v_gene: TRBV4-3
abundance: -
j_gene: TRBJ1-5
CDR3nt: TGCGCCAGCAGCCATTTCCACAGCGCAAATCAGCCCCAGCATTTT
CDR3aa: CASSHFHSANQPQHF

d_gene: -
v_gene: TRBV15
abundance: -
j_gene: TRBJ1-4
CDR3nt: TGTGCCACCAGCAGAGGAGGTCGGGACCCCAGCGTTGAACTGTTTTTT
CDR3aa: CATSRGGRDPSVELFF

d_gene: -
v_gene: TRBV29-1
abundance: -
j_gene: TRBJ2-7
CDR3nt: TGCAGCGTTGAGGGGATAGATACCTACGAGCAGTACTTC
CDR3aa: CSVEGIDTYEQYF

d_gene: TRBD1
v_gene: TRBV18
abundance: many
j_gene: TRBJ1-5
CDR3nt: TGTGCCAGCCCACTAGGGACAGGGACAAATCAGCCCCAGCATTTT
CDR3aa: CASPLGTGTNQPQHF

d_gene: -
v_gene: TRBV6-5
abundance: few
j_gene: TRBJ2-7
CDR3nt: TGTGCCAGCAGATCCGATACACTATACTACGAGCAGTACTTC
CDR3aa: CASRSDTLYYEQYF

d_gene: -
v_gene: TRBV7-6
abundance: many
j_gene: TRBJ2-5
CDR3nt: TGTGCCAGCAGCTTTAAACAAGAGACCCAGTACTTC
CDR3aa: CASSFKQETQYF

d_gene: -
v_gene: TRBV6-2/TRBV6-3
abundance: many
j_gene: TRBJ2-6
CDR3nt: TGTGCCAGCAGTTGGAACTCTGGGGCCAACGTCCTGACTTTC
CDR3aa: CASSWNSGANVLTF

d_gene: TRBD2
v_gene: TRBV20-1
abundance: many
j_gene: TRBJ2-1
CDR3nt: TGCAGTGCTAGTGGGGCAGCGGGAGTTAGTCCCACACACAATGAGCAGTTCTTC
CDR3aa: CSASGAAGVSPTHNEQFF

d_gene: TRBD1
v_gene: TRBV5-1
abundance: -
j_gene: TRBJ1-5
CDR3nt: TGCGCCAGCAGCTTGGCCCCGACAGGGGGCGGGCAGCCCCAGCATTTT
CDR3aa: CASSLAPTGGGQPQHF

d_gene: TRBD1
v_gene: TRBV6-2/TRBV6-3
abundance: many
j_gene: TRBJ1-1
CDR3nt: TGTGCCAGCAGTGCCACAGGGGGCGAGAGCACTGAAGCTTTCTTT
CDR3aa: CASSATGGESTEAFF

d_gene: TRBD1
v_gene: TRBV6-2/TRBV6-3
abundance: few
j_gene: TRBJ2-5
CDR3nt: TGTGCCAGCAGTTCACTTTCGGGACAGGGGACGATATACTTC
CDR3aa: CASSSLSGQGTIYF

d_gene: -
v_gene: TRBV2
abundance: many
j_gene: TRBJ1-6
CDR3nt: TGTGCCACCGGTGGTGACGTTTCACCCCTCCACTTT
CDR3aa: CATGGDVSPLHF

d_gene: -
v_gene: TRBV13
abundance: few
j_gene: TRBJ2-6
CDR3nt: TGTGCCAGCAGCTTAGGGTTCTCGTACTCTGGGGCCAACGTCCTGACTTTC
CDR3aa: CASSLGFSYSGANVLTF

d_gene: TRBD1
v_gene: TRBV12-3/TRBV12-4
abundance: -
j_gene: TRBJ2-2
CDR3nt: TGTGCCAGCAGGACCGGACAGGGTGGCACCGGGGAGCCGTTTTTT
CDR3aa: CASRTGQGGTGEPFF

d_gene: -
v_gene: TRBV3-1
abundance: many
j_gene: TRBJ1-3
CDR3nt: TGTGCCAGCAGCCATAGATCGGGCTCTGGAAACACCATATATTTT
CDR3aa: CASSHRSGSGNTIYF